The rows below give T cell receptor beta chains drawn from one sample of a study. TCRdb re-called the RT-PCR reads through MiXCR, storing one row per CDR3 protein. The sample lists 550,000 to 750,000 distinct CDR3 sequences; approximately 14% were seen once. Sequenced input: memory CD4+ T cells from blood. These receptors originate from a female donor in good health, serving as a healthy control. CDR3s include the opening cysteine and the closing phenylalanine or tryptophan. The size field is filled for only some rows; it gives once, few, many or a size class.

abundance,len,j_gene,v_gene,CDR3aa
many,16,TRBJ2-7,TRBV7-6,CASSLGEGTGFYEQYF
many,18,TRBJ1-5,TRBV4-2,CASSQHIRGSPNNQPQHF
once,14,TRBJ2-7,TRBV20-1,CSARTSGRNYKQYF
.,14,TRBJ2-1,TRBV24-1,CATSGQGSYNEQFF
many,14,TRBJ1-5,TRBV20-1,CSARDVTRGQPQHF
many,13,TRBJ2-7,TRBV6-1,CASSEQGTYEQYF
few,14,TRBJ1-4,TRBV7-2,CASSQDGVNEKLFF
many,10,TRBJ2-4,TRBV20-1,CSAARGIQYF
.,14,TRBJ2-6,TRBV7-2,CASSSQTGANVLTF
.,15,TRBJ1-4,TRBV7-2,CASSLGGLANEKLFF